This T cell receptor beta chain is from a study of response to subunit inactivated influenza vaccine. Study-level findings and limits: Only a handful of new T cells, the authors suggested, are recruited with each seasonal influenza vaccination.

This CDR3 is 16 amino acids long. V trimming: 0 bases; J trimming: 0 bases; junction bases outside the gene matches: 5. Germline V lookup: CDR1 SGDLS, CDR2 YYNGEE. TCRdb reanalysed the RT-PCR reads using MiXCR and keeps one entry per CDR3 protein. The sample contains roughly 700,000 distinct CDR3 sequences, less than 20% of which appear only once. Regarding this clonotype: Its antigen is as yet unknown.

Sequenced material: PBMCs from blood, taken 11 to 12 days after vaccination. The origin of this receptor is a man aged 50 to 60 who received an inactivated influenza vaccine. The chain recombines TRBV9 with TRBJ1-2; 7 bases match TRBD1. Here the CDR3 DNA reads TGTGCCAGCAGCGTAGCAACAGGGGATTCTAACTATGGCTACACCTTC. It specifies CASSVATGDSNYGYTF.